A selection of T cell receptor beta chains follows, all from one sample in a study of blood T cell repertoires in COVID-19. Libraries were prepared by immunoSEQ multiplex PCR; TCRdb keeps only in-frame clonotypes and omits some of them. The sample carries 250,000 or so clones, approximately 83% recorded once. Input material: PBMCs or T cells enriched from blood (not recorded which). These receptors originate from a woman in her forties or fifties who had recovered from COVID-19. CDR3s include the opening cysteine and the closing phenylalanine or tryptophan. A D gene is named only where the DNA matches it firmly. Clone sizes are given selectively: once, few, many, or a class where the clone is expanded.

v_call	j_call	clone_size	d_call	cdr3_aa	cdr3_nt
TRBV30	TRBJ2-1	-	TRBD1	CAWSVGDRDNEQFF	TGTGCCTGGAGTGTAGGGGACAGGGACAATGAGCAGTTCTTC
TRBV12-3/TRBV12-4	TRBJ1-1	-	-	CASSLALGRKAFF	TGTGCCAGCAGTTTAGCGCTTGGCAGGAAAGCTTTCTTT
TRBV4-1	TRBJ2-1	-	TRBD2	CASSLDPSLAGVVSEQFF	TGCGCCAGCAGCCTCGACCCATCCCTAGCGGGAGTTGTCAGTGAGCAGTTCTTC
TRBV18	TRBJ1-5	-	TRBD1	CASSPGDRGGEPQHF	TGTGCCAGCTCACCAGGGGACAGGGGTGGGGAGCCCCAGCATTTT
TRBV6-6	TRBJ2-7	few	TRBD2	CASSSGGGIYEQYF	TGTGCCAGCAGTTCGGGCGGGGGAATCTACGAGCAGTACTTC
TRBV2	TRBJ2-7	-	TRBD2	CASSEVLSTGGYEQYF	TGTGCCAGCAGTGAAGTATTAAGCACGGGGGGATACGAGCAGTACTTC
TRBV28	TRBJ2-6	-	TRBD1	CASRTGVGANVLTF	TGTGCCAGCAGGACAGGGGTCGGGGCCAACGTCCTGACTTTC
TRBV9	TRBJ1-6	-	TRBD1	CASSERDRNSPLHF	TGTGCCAGCAGCGAGAGGGACAGGAATTCACCCCTCCACTTT
TRBV7-3	TRBJ2-2	few	TRBD1	CASSSSRQGPGELFF	TGTGCCAGCAGCTCCTCTCGACAGGGTCCCGGGGAGCTGTTTTTT
TRBV21-1	TRBJ1-6	-	-	CASSLTPGQGLLSSYNSPLHF	TGTGCCAGCAGCCTCACCCCGGGACAGGGGCTTCTAAGCTCCTATAATTCACCCCTCCACTTT
TRBV6-5	TRBJ2-7	-	TRBD2	CASRSSGLVSYEQYF	TGTGCCAGCAGGAGCTCGGGACTAGTCTCCTACGAGCAGTACTTC